Listed below are T cell receptor beta chains from one sample, sequenced in a study of shared clonotypes between healthy human individuals. The data were produced by immunoSEQ multiplex PCR, yet TCRdb's version contains in-frame clones alone and is incomplete. This table holds around 1,100,000 clones, 60% to 80% found once. Sequenced input: memory CD4+ T cells from PBMCs. These receptors all come from a man aged 18 to 30 in good health. Some clones in this sample may be carry-over from other donors' samples. The CDR3 runs from the conserved cysteine through the conserved F or W. A D gene is named only where the DNA matches it firmly. Where a row states a size, it is once, few, many or the class of an expanded clone; other rows omit it.

CDR3: CASSRDGGQPQHF; DNA: TGTGCCAGCAGCCGCGATGGGGGCCAGCCCCAGCATTTT; size: NA; J: TRBJ1-5; V: TRBV13; D: NA
CDR3: CASSLQGIYGYTF; DNA: TGTGCCAGCAGCTTACAGGGAATCTATGGCTACACCTTC; size: NA; J: TRBJ1-2; V: TRBV2; D: NA
CDR3: CASSLVGGVGFNEQYF; DNA: TGTGCCAGCAGCTTGGTTGGGGGCGTGGGTTTCAACGAGCAGTACTTC; size: NA; J: TRBJ2-7; V: TRBV5-6; D: NA
CDR3: CANSKRGSNHEQYF; DNA: TGTGCCAACTCTAAAAGGGGCAGTAACCACGAGCAGTACTTC; size: once; J: TRBJ2-7; V: TRBV28; D: NA
CDR3: CASSEGGPNSNEQFF; DNA: TGCGCCAGCAGCGAAGGAGGCCCTAACTCCAATGAGCAGTTCTTC; size: NA; J: TRBJ2-1; V: TRBV5-1; D: NA
CDR3: CASLTAGGSGARVGEQFF; DNA: TGTGCCAGCTTGACAGCCGGAGGATCAGGGGCCAGGGTCGGTGAGCAGTTCTTC; size: NA; J: TRBJ2-1; V: TRBV28; D: NA
CDR3: CASSSQGTSYEQYF; DNA: TGTGCCAGCAGCTCCCAGGGGACCTCCTACGAGCAGTACTTC; size: NA; J: TRBJ2-7; V: TRBV7-2; D: NA
CDR3: CATSRDRDSNSNQPQHF; DNA: TGTGCCACCAGCAGAGATCGGGACAGTAATAGCAATCAGCCCCAGCATTTT; size: NA; J: TRBJ1-5; V: TRBV15; D: TRBD1
CDR3: CASSLTSGTGELFF; DNA: TGTGCCAGCAGCTTAACAAGCGGCACCGGGGAGCTGTTTTTT; size: NA; J: TRBJ2-2; V: TRBV11-2; D: NA
CDR3: CASSLPGTNTNWQYF; DNA: TGTGCCAGCAGTTTACCGGGGACTAACACTAACTGGCAGTATTTT; size: few; J: TRBJ2-3; V: TRBV28; D: TRBD2
CDR3: CASSLDGRVSLGYTF; DNA: TGTGCCAGCAGCTTAGATGGCAGGGTCAGTCTTGGCTACACCTTC; size: NA; J: TRBJ1-2; V: TRBV11-2; D: NA
CDR3: CASGEADRGLRNSYNEQFF; DNA: TGCGCCAGCGGGGAGGCGGACAGGGGGCTCCGGAATTCCTACAATGAGCAGTTCTTC; size: many; J: TRBJ2-1; V: TRBV5-1; D: TRBD1
CDR3: CASSTGTILREQYF; DNA: TGTGCCAGCAGTACCGGGACTATCCTACGTGAGCAGTACTTC; size: few; J: TRBJ2-7; V: TRBV6-5; D: TRBD2
CDR3: CASSQHYLYNEQFF; DNA: TGCGCCAGCAGCCAACACTACTTATACAATGAGCAGTTCTTC; size: NA; J: TRBJ2-1; V: TRBV4-3; D: NA
CDR3: CASSPSTGNYGYTF; DNA: TGTGCCAGCAGTCCGTCCACAGGGAACTATGGCTACACCTTC; size: few; J: TRBJ1-2; V: TRBV28; D: NA
CDR3: CASSIRQGAGEQYF; DNA: TGTGCCAGTAGTATCCGACAGGGGGCAGGTGAGCAGTACTTC; size: NA; J: TRBJ2-7; V: TRBV19; D: TRBD1
CDR3: CASSRADSYYEQYF; DNA: TGTGCCAGCTCACGGGCGGATTCGTACTACGAGCAGTACTTC; size: NA; J: TRBJ2-7; V: TRBV18; D: NA
CDR3: CASSSPPGALNYGYTF; DNA: TGTGCCAGCAGTTCACCCCCTGGGGCGCTGAACTATGGCTACACCTTC; size: NA; J: TRBJ1-2; V: TRBV28; D: NA
CDR3: CASNLRPNYGYTF; DNA: TGTGCCAGCAATCTTAGGCCTAACTATGGCTACACCTTC; size: few; J: TRBJ1-2; V: TRBV2; D: NA
CDR3: CASSEIMTEGADTQYF; DNA: TGCGCCAGCAGTGAGATTATGACGGAGGGGGCAGATACGCAGTATTTT; size: NA; J: TRBJ2-3; V: TRBV10-2; D: NA
CDR3: CASSLSGDGYGYTF; DNA: TGTGCCAGCTCACTCTCTGGGGACGGCTATGGCTACACCTTC; size: NA; J: TRBJ1-2; V: TRBV18; D: NA
CDR3: CATTGGIYEQYF; DNA: TGTGCCACCACGGGGGGGATCTACGAGCAGTACTTC; size: NA; J: TRBJ2-7; V: TRBV28; D: TRBD2
CDR3: CASSPGDRGNEKLFF; DNA: TGCGCCAGCAGCCCCGGTGACAGGGGTAATGAAAAACTGTTTTTT; size: NA; J: TRBJ1-4; V: TRBV5-1; D: TRBD1
CDR3: CASSGHSIPKLFF; DNA: TGTGCCAGCAGTGGGCACAGCATCCCTAAACTGTTTTTT; size: NA; J: TRBJ1-4; V: TRBV27; D: NA
CDR3: CAWIFLDRGGEAFF; DNA: TGTGCCTGGATTTTCCTAGACAGGGGCGGTGAAGCTTTCTTT; size: few; J: TRBJ1-1; V: TRBV30; D: TRBD1
CDR3: CAWTPGGSNYGYTF; DNA: TGTGCCTGGACCCCGGGGGGGAGTAACTATGGCTACACCTTC; size: NA; J: TRBJ1-2; V: TRBV30; D: NA
CDR3: CASTGFGANVLTF; DNA: TGTGCCAGCACAGGTTTTGGGGCCAACGTCCTGACTTTC; size: few; J: TRBJ2-6; V: TRBV2; D: NA
CDR3: CASSRTGVEDTIYF; DNA: TGCGCCAGCAGCCGCACAGGGGTAGAAGACACCATATATTTT; size: NA; J: TRBJ1-3; V: TRBV4-1; D: TRBD1
CDR3: CASSPLYSPLHF; DNA: TGTGCCAGCAGTCCCCTATATTCACCCCTCCACTTT; size: NA; J: TRBJ1-6; V: TRBV28; D: NA
CDR3: CAISESSEKLFF; DNA: TGTGCCATCAGTGAGTCAAGCGAAAAACTGTTTTTT; size: NA; J: TRBJ1-4; V: TRBV10-3; D: NA
CDR3: CASRGQWQETQYF; DNA: TGTGCCAGCAGGGGACAGTGGCAAGAGACCCAGTACTTC; size: few; J: TRBJ2-5; V: TRBV27; D: TRBD1
CDR3: CASIPSEGRRGGTQYF; DNA: TGCGCCAGCATCCCGTCCGAGGGGCGTCGTGGGGGGACCCAGTACTTC; size: NA; J: TRBJ2-5; V: TRBV5-1; D: NA